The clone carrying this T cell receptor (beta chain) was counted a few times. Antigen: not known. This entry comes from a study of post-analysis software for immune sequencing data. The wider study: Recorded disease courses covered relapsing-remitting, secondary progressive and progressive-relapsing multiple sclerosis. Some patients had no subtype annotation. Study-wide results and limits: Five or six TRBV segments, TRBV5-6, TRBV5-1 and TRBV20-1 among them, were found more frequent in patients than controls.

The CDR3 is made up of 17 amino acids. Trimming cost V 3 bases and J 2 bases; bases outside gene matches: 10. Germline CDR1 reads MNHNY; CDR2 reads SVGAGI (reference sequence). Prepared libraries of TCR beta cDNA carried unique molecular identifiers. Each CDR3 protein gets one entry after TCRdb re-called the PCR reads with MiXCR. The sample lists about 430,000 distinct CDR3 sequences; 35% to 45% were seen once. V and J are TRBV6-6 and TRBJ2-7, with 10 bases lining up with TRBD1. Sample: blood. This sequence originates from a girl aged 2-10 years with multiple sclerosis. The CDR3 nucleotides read TGTGCCAGCAGTTATAGGGGACAGGGGTTCGTCCCCTACGAGCAGTACTTC. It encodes CASSYRGQGFVPYEQYF.